The 24 T cell receptor beta chains listed next were all sequenced from one sample in a study of blood T cell repertoires in COVID-19. TCRdb's copy holds only in-frame clones and misses some; the assay was immunoSEQ multiplex PCR. The repertoire consists of nearly 110,000 clones, with around 92% occurring once and the leading ten covering roughly 4.6%. Sequences were obtained from peripheral blood. These receptor sequences come from a man in his forties with active or convalescent COVID-19.

The chain employs TRBV5-1 and TRBJ1-1; D not certain. V lost 4 bases and J 5 bases, leaving 18 bases between the germline ends. CDR1 and CDR2 (germline): SGHRS, YFSETQ. This CDR3 has 15 amino acids. The CDR3 here is CASSRTEGLGTEAFF. The CDR3 nucleotides read TGCGCCAGCAGCCGGACCGAGGGCCTTGGGACTGAAGCTTTCTTT.

This clone appeared a single time. The chain uses TRBV4-3 and TRBJ1-2; 9 nucleotides match TRBD1. Germline assignment: CDR1 LGHNA and CDR2 YSLEER. The junction had 7 bases not matched to a gene; V was cut back by 8 bases and J by 0 bases. The CDR3 covers 15 residues. CDR3 nucleotides: TGCGCCAGCCGGCGGGACAGGGCCTCTAACTATGGCTACACCTTC. Translation gives CASRRDRASNYGYTF.

This clone was found once. The CDR3 here is CASSGEATSNTGELFF. The CDR3 nucleotides are TGCGCCAGCAGCGGGGAAGCTACTAGCAACACCGGGGAGCTGTTTTTT. V usage is TRBV5-1 and J usage is TRBJ2-2; perhaps TRBD2 as D (6 bases). The CDR3 sequence is 16 residues long. V lost 4 bases to trimming and J lost 2 bases, with 15 bases between them. The germline V gene has CDR1 SGHRS and CDR2 YFSETQ.

The V and J genes are TRBV6-5 and TRBJ2-7, with D possibly being TRBD2 (5 bases). V shed 0 bases and J shed 2 bases, with 11 bases lying between them. The CDR3 has 15 residues. Germline loops: CDR1 MNHEY, CDR2 SVGAGI. CDR3 in amino acids: CASSYSWTLTYEQYF. The CDR3, as DNA: TGTGCCAGCAGTTACTCGTGGACTCTAACCTACGAGCAGTACTTC.

The chain employs TRBV11-2 and TRBJ1-1, with 8 bases fitting TRBD1. The CDR3 consists of 12 residues. From germline, CDR1 is SGHAT and CDR2 FQNNGV. V shed 5 bases, J shed 8 bases, and the junction held 4 bases outside the gene matches. This CDR3 reads CASSLRDREAFF. The CDR3 coding sequence is TGTGCCAGCAGCCTAAGGGACAGGGAAGCTTTCTTT.

The V gene is TRBV4-3, the J gene TRBJ1-4; no firm D call. Germline-derived CDR1 and CDR2 are LGHNA and YSLEER. Trimming shortened V by 1 base and J by 8 bases, and 5 bases separated the two germline ends. The CDR3 spans 12 residues. CDR3 loop: CASSQVREKLFF. The CDR3 DNA sequence: TGCGCCAGCAGCCAAGTGCGAGAAAAACTGTTTTTT.

The rearrangement uses TRBV28 and TRBJ2-3; 10 bases are a match to TRBD2. The CDR3 contains 15 residues. Germline V gene lookup returns CDR1 MDHEN and CDR2 SYDVKM. Written as DNA, the CDR3 is TGTGTAGCGGGAGGAAGCGTGCCAGGCACAGATACGCAGTATTTT. Protein product: CVAGGSVPGTDTQYF.

The chain joins TRBV3-1 (or the pseudogene TRBV3-2) to TRBJ2-1, with 7 bases that match TRBD1. V lost 2 bases to trimming and J lost 5 bases; unmatched junction nucleotides: 9. Looked up from germline, CDR1 is LGHDT and CDR2 is YNNKEL (reference sequence). The CDR3 runs to 16 residues. The CDR3 is CASSQRTDRADNEQFF. The CDR3 coding sequence is TGTGCCAGCAGCCAACGGACAGACAGGGCCGACAATGAGCAGTTCTTC.

The J gene is TRBJ1-5, the V gene TRBV7-3, with TRBD1 matching over 8 bases. Germline values: CDR1 SGHTA, CDR2 FQGTGA. The CDR3 sequence is 14 residues long. The V gene end was trimmed by 1 base and the J gene end by 6 bases; junction bases not matched to a gene: 2. The CDR3 protein is CASSLNGQGQPQHF. The CDR3 bases are TGTGCCAGCAGCTTAAACGGACAGGGTCAGCCCCAGCATTTT.

The rearrangement uses TRBV29-1 and TRBJ2-7, with 7 bases identical to TRBD2. The V gene's germline CDR1 is SQVTM and CDR2 ANQGSEA. V shed 6 bases, J shed 7 bases, and the junction held 12 bases outside the gene matches. The CDR3 extends over 13 amino acids. Written as DNA, the CDR3 is TGCAGCGTCGCCGGGACTACCTTGGGGGAGCAGTACTTC. This sequence encodes CSVAGTTLGEQYF.

The chain has TRBV7-8 and TRBJ2-3, with D perhaps TRBD1 (6 bases). The germline V gene encodes CDR1 SGHVS and CDR2 FQNEAQ. CDR3 size: 13 residues. Trimming stripped 5 bases from V and 6 bases from J, with 12 bases between. The CDR3 coding sequence is TGTGCCAGCAGCCTGGACCAGGGGGATACGCAGTATTTT. Encoded protein: CASSLDQGDTQYF.

The chain has TRBV6-2 or TRBV6-3 and TRBJ2-7; D unresolved. The CDR3 is 15 residues long. CDR1 MNHEY and CDR2 SVGEGT come from the germline V gene. Trimming left V 2 bases short and J 1 base short, with 12 bases between. In DNA form, the CDR3 reads TGTGCCAGCAGTTACGGAACCGGAGCTTCCTACGAGCAGTACTTC. It specifies CASSYGTGASYEQYF.

The rearrangement links TRBV6-2 or TRBV6-3 to TRBJ2-7, with D hard to call. V lost 2 bases to trimming and J lost 0 bases, with 17 bases between them. Germline CDR1 MNHEY, CDR2 SVGEGT. CDR3 size: 17 residues. The DNA of the CDR3 is TGTGCCAGCAGTTACCCGGAGACCCTTTCGGGCTCCTACGAGCAGTACTTC. Translation gives CASSYPETLSGSYEQYF.

This rearrangement joins TRBV15 to TRBJ1-5; TRBD1 matches at 9 bases. The V gene's germline CDR1 is LNHNV and CDR2 YYDKDF (reference sequence). The junction had 1 base not matched to a gene; V was cut back by 0 bases and J by 4 bases. The CDR3 is 15 residues long. This CDR3 reads CATSREGTGNQPQHF. The CDR3 region has the DNA TGTGCCACCAGCAGAGAAGGGACAGGGAATCAGCCCCAGCATTTT.

The genes are TRBV5-6 and TRBJ2-2; 7 bases align to TRBD1. Germline lookup yields CDR1 SGHDT and CDR2 YYEEEE. V gave up 4 bases and J gave up 0 bases; unmatched junction bases: 6. The CDR3 spans 16 residues. The CDR3 here is CASSRRGTANTGELFF. CDR3 DNA: TGTGCCAGCAGCCGTCGTGGGACAGCGAACACCGGGGAGCTGTTTTTT.

The chain employs TRBV3-1 (or the pseudogene TRBV3-2) and TRBJ2-7; maybe TRBD2 (5 bases). V lost 4 bases and J lost 5, with 15 bases in between. The CDR3 is made up of 14 amino acids. Germline CDR1 and CDR2: LGHDT and YNNKEL (reference sequence). The CDR3: CASSREPFVDEQYF. CDR3 DNA sequence: TGTGCCAGCAGCCGGGAGCCCTTTGTGGACGAGCAGTACTTC.

The V gene is TRBV18, the J gene TRBJ2-7; D may be TRBD2 (5 bases). Germline CDR1 and CDR2: KGHSH and LQKENI. This CDR3 is built from 15 residues. Trimming took off 3 bases at V and 6 bases at J, with 18 bases between the two ends. CDR3 loop: CASSPKSGAFSEQYF. The CDR3 DNA sequence: TGTGCCAGCTCACCTAAGAGCGGCGCGTTTTCCGAGCAGTACTTC. The complete variable domain, with remaining parts taken from reference TRBV18 and TRBJ2-7, reads NAGVMQNPRHLVRRRGQEARLRCSPMKGHSHVYWYRQLPEEGLKFMVYLQKENIIDESGMPKERFSAEFPKEGPSILRIQQVVRGDSAAYFCASSPKSGAFSEQYFGPGTRLTVT.

CDR3 loop: CASSPRATGKNTGELFF. The CDR3 DNA follows: TGTGCCAGCTCACCACGTGCGACAGGGAAAAACACCGGGGAGCTGTTTTTT. This chain links TRBV18 with TRBJ2-2, with 7 nucleotides matching TRBD1. Trimming took 1 base from V and 2 from J; bases not matched to a gene: 7. Germline V gene data show CDR1 as KGHSH and CDR2 as LQKENI. The CDR3 is made up of 17 amino acids.

This chain connects TRBV30 to TRBJ2-1, with TRBD1 matching 7 bases. V was pared by 0 bases and J by 1 base, with 9 bases of the junction left unmatched. Germline-derived CDR1 and CDR2 are GTSNPN and SVGIG (reference sequence). The length of the CDR3 is 17 residues. The CDR3 coding sequence is TGTGCCTGGAGTGTAAGGTTTGGCAGGGGGTCCTACAATGAGCAGTTCTTC. Amino acid sequence: CAWSVRFGRGSYNEQFF.

The chain carries TRBV5-4 and TRBJ2-3; 7 nucleotides match TRBD2. Germline values: CDR1 SGHNT, CDR2 YYREEE (reference sequence). The V and J ends lost 4 bases and 4 bases, in that order; junction bases with no gene match: 6. The CDR3 extends over 14 amino acids. In DNA form, the CDR3 reads TGTGCCAGCAGCATAACTGGGGGGGCAGATACGCAGTATTTT. This gives the protein CASSITGGADTQYF.

The J gene is TRBJ1-3, the V gene TRBV10-3; no clear D gene. The germline V gene encodes CDR1 ENHRY and CDR2 SYGVKD. The CDR3 loop spans 12 amino acids. V was shortened by 10 bases and J by 4 bases, with 11 bases between the two germline ends. CDR3 in amino acids: CATQWQGNTIYF. The CDR3 nucleotides are TGTGCCACTCAGTGGCAGGGAAACACCATATATTTT.

CDR3 sequence reads: CASSPQGLNTIYF. The DNA of the CDR3 is TGTGCCAGCTCACCACAGGGGTTGAACACCATATATTTT. The chain carries TRBV18 and TRBJ1-3; a possible D gene is TRBD1 (5 bases). Germline values: CDR1 KGHSH, CDR2 LQKENI. The V and J ends lost 1 base and 7 bases respectively, with 8 bases between them. The CDR3 is 13 amino acids.

This chain joins TRBV13 and TRBJ1-3; D is unresolved. Trimming took off 1 base at V and 0 bases at J, with 4 bases between the two ends. The CDR3 contains 14 residues. CDR1 and CDR2 (germline): PRHDT, FYEKMQ (reference sequence). CDR3 sequence reads: CASSLDNSGNTIYF. CDR3 bases: TGTGCCAGCAGCTTAGACAACTCTGGAAACACCATATATTTT.

This clone was seen just once. V gene TRBV7-2 combines with J gene TRBJ2-1; D might be TRBD1 (5 bases). Germline CDR1 SGHTA, CDR2 FQGNSA. The CDR3 covers 14 residues. Trimming left V 5 bases short and J 6 bases short, with 14 bases between. The CDR3 bases are TGTGCCAGCAGCCCGCGACAGAAAGCCAATGAGCAGTTCTTC. It encodes CASSPRQKANEQFF.